This passage covers 27 T cell receptor beta chains from one sample sequenced in a study of shared clonotypes between healthy human individuals. The assay was immunoSEQ multiplex PCR, and TCRdb's table has in-frame clones only and misses some. The sample lists about 2.3 million clones; approximately 93% were seen once. The sequencing input was naive CD4+ T cells from PBMCs. Subset defined: CD45RA+ positively selected. Every receptor here comes from a man aged 18 to 30 in good health. Some clones in this sample may be carry-over from other donors' samples.

This chain joins TRBV4-2 and TRBJ2-2; TRBD2 aligns across 11 bases. The CDR3 loop spans 18 amino acids. V lost 4 bases and J lost 2; bases outside the gene matches: 9. CDR1 is LGHNA, CDR2 YNFKEQ, per germline. CDR3 DNA: TGTGCCAGCAGCCTCCTTAGCGGGAGGGGAGTTAACACCGGGGAGCTGTTTTTT. Translated, it gives CASSLLSGRGVNTGELFF.

V and J are TRBV5-4 and TRBJ2-7; D perhaps matches TRBD1 (5 bases). Trimming removed 3 bases at V and 0 bases at J, with 16 bases between. The CDR3 extends over 16 amino acids. The germline V gene encodes CDR1 SGHNT and CDR2 YYREEE (reference sequence). Here the CDR3 DNA reads TGTGCCAGCAGCTGGGGTGGGGCGAGGAGCTCCTACGAGCAGTACTTC. This translates into CASSWGGARSSYEQYF. Complete variable domain (other parts from reference TRBV5-4 and TRBJ2-7): ETGVTQSPTHLIKTRGQQVTLRCSSQSGHNTVSWYQQALGQGPQFIFQYYREEENGRGNFPPRFSGLQFPNYSSELNVNALELDDSALYLCASSWGGARSSYEQYFGPGTRLTVT.

The chain links TRBV4-2 to TRBJ1-4; 8 bases map to TRBD1. The V segment lost 1 base and the J segment 1 base; nucleotides outside the gene matches: 11. Germline CDR1 LGHNA, CDR2 YNFKEQ. The CDR3 totals 19 residues. CDR3 protein: CASSQVKTGDIGTNEKLFF. DNA for the CDR3: TGTGCCAGCAGCCAAGTCAAGACAGGGGATATCGGAACTAATGAAAAACTGTTTTTT.

This clone has just one count. The chain employs TRBV18 and TRBJ2-7, with 9 bases lining up with TRBD2. CDR1 is KGHSH, CDR2 LQKENI, per germline. This CDR3 has 15 amino acids. V lost 1 base, J lost 6 bases, and 7 bases stayed unmatched. The CDR3 DNA sequence: TGTGCCAGCTCACCACTAGCGGGAGCCTCGAGCGAGCAGTACTTC. It codes for CASSPLAGASSEQYF.

The chain combines TRBV19 with TRBJ1-2, with D possibly matching TRBD1 (5 bases). CDR3 length: 15 residues. V lost 10 bases, J lost 8 bases, and 26 bases lay in between. Per the germline V gene, CDR1 is LNHDA and CDR2 is SQIVND (reference sequence). CDR3 nucleotides: TGTGCCACCCTACTCCGCCCCGGGGCACCTGACGGCTACACCTTC. As protein: CATLLRPGAPDGYTF.

The chain is built from TRBV7-7 and TRBJ2-3, with D unresolved. Trimming removed 5 bases at V and 5 bases at J, with 14 bases between. Germline V gives CDR1 SSHAT, CDR2 FNYEAQ (reference sequence). The CDR3 is made up of 14 amino acids. The CDR3: CASSPINLEDTQYF. CDR3 coding DNA: TGTGCCAGCAGCCCGATCAACTTGGAAGATACGCAGTATTTT. Drawing the rest from reference TRBV7-7 and TRBJ2-3, the complete variable domain is GAGVSQSPRYKVTKRGQDVTLRCDPISSHATLYWYQQALGQGPEFLTYFNYEAQPDKSGLPSDRFSAERPEGSISTLTIQRTEQRDSAMYRCASSPINLEDTQYFGPGTRLTVL.

The count of this clone is one. This chain connects TRBV13 to TRBJ2-7; 9 bases map to TRBD2. The V gene end was trimmed by 5 bases and the J gene end by 7 bases; junction bases not matched to a gene: 18. Germline CDR1 and CDR2: PRHDT and FYEKMQ (reference sequence). The CDR3 runs 17 residues. The CDR3 nucleotides are TGTGCCAGCAGCGGCGGTAGGCTAGCGGGATTCTCAGGGGAGCAGTACTTC. This encodes CASSGGRLAGFSGEQYF.

As concerns this clone: Other DNA sequences in the same sample also yield this CDR3. This chain's CDR3 is CASSLTAGTGELFF. The CDR3, as DNA: TGTGCCAGCAGCTTAACGGCCGGCACCGGGGAGCTGTTTTTT. The chain links TRBV7-3 to TRBJ2-2; D gene unclear. V dropped 0 bases and J dropped 4 bases, with 6 bases sitting between them. CDR3 size: 14 residues. Germline CDR1 SGHTA, CDR2 FQGTGA.

The count of this clone is one. This rearrangement joins TRBV5-1 to TRBJ2-7; D remains ambiguous. V was shortened by 6 bases and J by 0 bases, with 13 bases between the two germline ends. The CDR3 is 14 residues long. Germline values: CDR1 SGHRS, CDR2 YFSETQ. For the CDR3, the DNA is TGCGCCAGCACCCCAATCAGCAGCTCCTACGAGCAGTACTTC. Protein product: CASTPISSSYEQYF.

This chain joins TRBV5-1 and TRBJ2-7; perhaps D is TRBD1 or TRBD2 (5 bases each). Germline V gene sequence: CDR1 SGHRS, CDR2 YFSETQ. This CDR3 spans 12 amino acids. Trimming shortened V by 4 bases and J by 4 bases, and 9 bases separated the two germline ends. The CDR3 spells CASSGDGYEQYF. The CDR3 bases are TGCGCCAGCAGCGGGGACGGGTACGAGCAGTACTTC.

The chain couples TRBV28 to TRBJ1-5, with D unresolved. The CDR3 has 15 amino acids. Trimming removed 6 bases at V and 5 bases at J, with 17 bases between. Germline V gene lookup returns CDR1 MDHEN and CDR2 SYDVKM. CDR3 nucleotides: TGTGCCAGCAGCCGGGGAACCTCGGGGTATCAGCCCCAGCATTTT. It specifies CASSRGTSGYQPQHF. Based on the CDR3 plus reference TRBV28 and TRBJ1-5, the full variable domain is DVKVTQSSRYLVKRTGEKVFLECVQDMDHENMFWYRQDPGLGLRLIYFSYDVKMKEKGDIPEGYSVSREKKERFSLILESASTNQTSMYLCASSRGTSGYQPQHFGDGTRLSIL.

The genes are TRBV7-2 and TRBJ2-5; possible D gene TRBD1, 5 bases. The CDR3 loop spans 13 amino acids. In germline, CDR1 is SGHTA, CDR2 FQGNSA. Trimming removed 1 base at V and 5 bases at J, with 8 bases between. CDR3 sequence reads: CASSLGRAETQYF. The DNA of the CDR3 is TGTGCCAGCAGCTTAGGCAGGGCTGAGACCCAGTACTTC.

This clone came up once. The chain has TRBV28 and TRBJ2-1; D might be TRBD2 (6 bases). With 6 bases removed from V and 0 bases from J, the gap between germline ends came to 15 bases. The CDR3 loop spans 16 amino acids. CDR1 and CDR2 from the germline V gene are MDHEN and SYDVKM. Here the CDR3 reads CASSTLARASYNEQFF. Written as DNA, the CDR3 is TGTGCCAGCAGCACACTAGCTCGTGCCTCCTACAATGAGCAGTTCTTC.

J is TRBJ2-7 and V is TRBV2; D unresolved. The CDR3 spans 13 residues. Germline assignment: CDR1 SNHLY and CDR2 FYNNEI. V was shortened by 0 bases and J by 7 bases, with 10 bases between the two germline ends. Here the CDR3 DNA reads TGTGCCAGCAGTGAAGCGGGTCCCGGGGAGCAGTACTTC. Protein sequence: CASSEAGPGEQYF.

This chain joins TRBV4-1 and TRBJ2-7; D gene ambiguous. The V and J ends lost 1 base and 5 bases respectively, with 15 bases between them. The CDR3 runs to 15 residues. Germline CDR1 MGHRA, CDR2 YSYEKL. The CDR3 region has the DNA TGCGCCAGCAGCCAAGGTCCCGGCTCTAAGGACGAGCAGTACTTC. The encoded protein is CASSQGPGSKDEQYF.

This chain links TRBV9 with TRBJ2-1; a possible D gene is TRBD2 (6 bases). Germline CDR1 reads SGDLS; CDR2 reads YYNGEE. This CDR3 region has 15 residues. Trimming removed 3 bases from V and 1 base from J, with 11 bases in between. CDR3 sequence reads: CASSEDGGSYNEQFF. The CDR3, as DNA: TGTGCCAGCAGCGAGGACGGGGGTTCCTACAATGAGCAGTTCTTC.

CDR3 protein: CASGPYDRGSGYRANTEAFF. The CDR3 DNA follows: TGTGCCAGTGGGCCCTACGACAGGGGATCGGGATATAGGGCGAACACTGAAGCTTTCTTT. The chain has TRBV19 and TRBJ1-1; 8 bases line up with TRBD1. The CDR3 spans 20 residues. Germline V gene data show CDR1 as LNHDA and CDR2 as SQIVND (reference sequence). V lost 8 bases and J lost 1; bases outside the gene matches: 24.

The rearrangement uses TRBV4-3 and TRBJ1-4; D may be TRBD1 (6 bases). This CDR3 is built from 16 residues. Germline CDR1 is LGHNA and CDR2 is YSLEER. V was trimmed by 3 bases and J by 0 bases, leaving 11 bases between them. The CDR3 here is CASSQTYRATNEKLFF. CDR3 sequence (DNA): TGCGCCAGCAGCCAGACTTACAGGGCAACTAATGAAAAACTGTTTTTT.

V is TRBV19 and J is TRBJ1-5; 7 bases align to TRBD1. Germline V gene sequence: CDR1 LNHDA, CDR2 SQIVND (reference sequence). This CDR3 region has 17 residues. Trimming took 3 bases from V and 0 from J; bases not matched to a gene: 8. The CDR3 DNA is TGTGCCAGTAGTATCGCCTGGGACAGAGTTAGCAATCAGCCCCAGCATTTT. Residues: CASSIAWDRVSNQPQHF.

The chain recombines TRBV5-1 with TRBJ2-4; 12 bases map to TRBD2. Germline V gene sequence: CDR1 SGHRS, CDR2 YFSETQ. This CDR3 has 18 amino acids. V trimming: 4 bases; J trimming: 8 bases; junction bases outside the gene matches: 16. In DNA form, the CDR3 reads TGCGCCAGCAGCCCTAGTTGGGGCAGAACTAGCGGGGGGTACATTCAGTACTTC. Its translation is CASSPSWGRTSGGYIQYF. Full variable domain (rest looked up from reference TRBV5-1 and TRBJ2-4): KAGVTQTPRYLIKTRGQQVTLSCSPISGHRSVSWYQQTPGQGLQFLFEYFSETQRNKGNFPGRFSGRQFSNSRSEMNVSTLELGDSALYLCASSPSWGRTSGGYIQYFGAGTRLSVL.

V is TRBV4-2 and J is TRBJ2-1, with D maybe TRBD2 (5 bases). The CDR3 runs to 16 residues. V was clipped by 1 base and J by 0 bases, with 10 bases between them. Germline CDR1 reads LGHNA; CDR2 reads YNFKEQ. The CDR3 nucleotides read TGTGCCAGCAGCCAAGTCGTAGCGAGCTCCTACAATGAGCAGTTCTTC. Its translation is CASSQVVASSYNEQFF.

The chain uses TRBV11-2 and TRBJ1-5, with 12 bases aligning to TRBD1. The V segment lost 6 bases and the J segment 6 bases; nucleotides outside the gene matches: 3. This CDR3 comprises 14 residues. Per germline, CDR1 SGHAT and CDR2 FQNNGV. The DNA of the CDR3 is TGTGCCAGCAGGGGACAGGGGGCAGCTCAGCCCCAGCATTTT. Protein: CASRGQGAAQPQHF.

The J gene is TRBJ2-2, the V gene TRBV5-1; a weak D match, TRBD1 (6 bases). V lost 1 base to trimming and J lost 6 bases, with 13 bases between them. The CDR3 is made up of 15 amino acids. Germline V gene lookup returns CDR1 SGHRS and CDR2 YFSETQ. The CDR3 coding sequence is TGCGCCAGCAGCTTGCCCAGGGGAGACGCCGGGGAGCTGTTTTTT. Protein: CASSLPRGDAGELFF.

This clone was counted once. The rearrangement uses TRBV5-1 and TRBJ2-2; tentative D call: TRBD1 (6 bases). Germline CDR1 and CDR2: SGHRS and YFSETQ. The CDR3 is made up of 13 amino acids. V lost 4 bases and J 9 bases, leaving 13 bases between the germline ends. The CDR3 region has the DNA TGCGCCAGCAGCCCTCAAGGGGACAGGGAGCTGTTTTTT. Protein: CASSPQGDRELFF.

V usage is TRBV7-8 and J usage is TRBJ2-5; possible D gene TRBD1, 6 bases. The CDR3 consists of 14 residues. V was trimmed by 1 base and J by 4 bases, leaving 10 bases between them. CDR1 and CDR2 from the germline V gene are SGHVS and FQNEAQ. CDR3 sequence (DNA): TGTGCCAGCAGCTTAGGGACAGTGGCAGAGACCCAGTACTTC. Its protein is CASSLGTVAETQYF.

Here the CDR3 reads CASSRGSGWETQYF. CDR3 nucleotides: TGTGCCAGCAGCCGGGGGTCTGGATGGGAGACCCAGTACTTC. The rearrangement joins TRBV9 to TRBJ2-5; D might be TRBD2 (6 bases). Germline V gene data show CDR1 as SGDLS and CDR2 as YYNGEE. The CDR3 sequence is 14 residues long. The ends were cut back, 4 bases at V and 5 bases at J, with 15 bases in the middle.

This chain connects TRBV9 to TRBJ2-1; 11 nucleotides line up with TRBD2. V shed 2 bases, J shed 7 bases, and the junction held 5 bases outside the gene matches. CDR1 is SGDLS and CDR2 is YYNGEE in the germline V gene. This CDR3 is 15 amino acids long. CDR3 protein: CASSVTSGSWNEQFF. CDR3 bases: TGTGCCAGCAGCGTCACTAGCGGGAGTTGGAATGAGCAGTTCTTC. The variable domain in full, with the rest retrieved from reference TRBV9 and TRBJ2-1, is DSGVTQTPKHLITATGQRVTLRCSPRSGDLSVYWYQQSLDQGLQFLIQYYNGEERAKGNILERFSAQQFPDLHSELNLSSLELGDSALYFCASSVTSGSWNEQFFGPGTRLTVL.